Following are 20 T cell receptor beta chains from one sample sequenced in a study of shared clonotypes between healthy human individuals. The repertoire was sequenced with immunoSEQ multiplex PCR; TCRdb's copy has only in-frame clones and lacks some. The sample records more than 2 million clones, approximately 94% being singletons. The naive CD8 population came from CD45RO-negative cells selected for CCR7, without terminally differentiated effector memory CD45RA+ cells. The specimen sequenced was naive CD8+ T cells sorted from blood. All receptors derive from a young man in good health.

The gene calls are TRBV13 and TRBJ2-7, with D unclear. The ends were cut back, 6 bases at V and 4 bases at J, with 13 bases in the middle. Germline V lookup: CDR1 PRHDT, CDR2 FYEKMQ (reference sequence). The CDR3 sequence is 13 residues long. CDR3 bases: TGTGCCAGCAGTCTGAATGTTCTGTACGAGCAGTACTTC. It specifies CASSLNVLYEQYF.

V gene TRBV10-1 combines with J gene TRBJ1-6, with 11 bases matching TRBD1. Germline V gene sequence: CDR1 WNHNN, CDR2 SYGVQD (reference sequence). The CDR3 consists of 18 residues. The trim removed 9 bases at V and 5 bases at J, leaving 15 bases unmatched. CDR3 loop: CASHGTGGSLFHNSPLHF. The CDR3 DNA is TGCGCCAGTCACGGGACAGGGGGAAGCTTGTTCCATAATTCACCCCTCCACTTT.

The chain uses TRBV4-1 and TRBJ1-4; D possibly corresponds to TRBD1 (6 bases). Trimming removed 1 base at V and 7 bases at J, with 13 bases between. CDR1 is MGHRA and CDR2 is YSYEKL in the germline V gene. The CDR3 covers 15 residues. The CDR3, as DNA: TGCGCCAGCAGCCAAGGAGGGGGAAATAGTGAAAAACTGTTTTTT. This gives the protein CASSQGGGNSEKLFF.

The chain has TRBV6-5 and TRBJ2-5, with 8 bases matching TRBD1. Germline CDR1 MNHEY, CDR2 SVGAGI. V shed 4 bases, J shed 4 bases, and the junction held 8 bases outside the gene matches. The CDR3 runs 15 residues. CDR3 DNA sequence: TGTGCCAGCAGTTCTTGGACAGGGCGTCCAGAGACCCAGTACTTC. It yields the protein CASSSWTGRPETQYF.

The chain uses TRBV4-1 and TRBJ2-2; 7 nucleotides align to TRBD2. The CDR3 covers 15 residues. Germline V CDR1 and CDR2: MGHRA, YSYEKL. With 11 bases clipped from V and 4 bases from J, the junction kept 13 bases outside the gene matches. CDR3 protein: CAGSREATPTGELFF. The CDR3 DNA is TGCGCCGGGTCCCGGGAGGCAACCCCCACCGGGGAGCTGTTTTTT.

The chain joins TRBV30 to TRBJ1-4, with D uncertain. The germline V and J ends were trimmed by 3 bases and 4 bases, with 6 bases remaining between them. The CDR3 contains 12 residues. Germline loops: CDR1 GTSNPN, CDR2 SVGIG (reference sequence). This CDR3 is CAWSRGNEKLFF. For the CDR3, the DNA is TGTGCCTGGAGCAGAGGTAATGAAAAACTGTTTTTT.

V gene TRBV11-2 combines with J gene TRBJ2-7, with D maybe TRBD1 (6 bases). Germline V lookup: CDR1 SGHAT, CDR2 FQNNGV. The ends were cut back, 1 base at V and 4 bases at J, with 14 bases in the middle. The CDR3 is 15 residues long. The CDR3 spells CASSLAPGTLYEQYF. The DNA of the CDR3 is TGTGCCAGCAGCTTAGCTCCTGGGACACTTTACGAGCAGTACTTC. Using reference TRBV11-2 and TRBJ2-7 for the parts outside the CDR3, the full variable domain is EAGVAQSPRYKIIEKRQSVAFWCNPISGHATLYWYQQILGQGPKLLIQFQNNGVVDDSQLPKDRFSAERLKGVDSTLKIQPAKLEDSAVYLCASSLAPGTLYEQYFGPGTRLTVT.

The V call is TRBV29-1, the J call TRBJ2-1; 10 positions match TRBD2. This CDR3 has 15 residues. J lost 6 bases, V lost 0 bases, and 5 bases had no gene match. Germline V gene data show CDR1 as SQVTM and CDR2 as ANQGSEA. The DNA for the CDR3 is TGCAGCGTTGAAGATCAGCGGGAGGGCCTCAATGAGCAGTTCTTC. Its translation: CSVEDQREGLNEQFF.

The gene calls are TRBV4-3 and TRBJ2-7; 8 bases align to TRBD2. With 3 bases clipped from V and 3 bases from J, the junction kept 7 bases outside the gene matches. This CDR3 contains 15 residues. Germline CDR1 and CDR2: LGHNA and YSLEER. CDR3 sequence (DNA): TGCGCCAGCAGCCACTATAGCGGGACGGGCTACGAGCAGTACTTC. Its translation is CASSHYSGTGYEQYF.

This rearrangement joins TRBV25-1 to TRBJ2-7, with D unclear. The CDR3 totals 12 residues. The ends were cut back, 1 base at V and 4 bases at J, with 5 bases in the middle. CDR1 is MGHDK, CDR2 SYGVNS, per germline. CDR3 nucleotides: TGTGCCAGCAGTGAATTTGGGTACGAGCAGTACTTC. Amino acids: CASSEFGYEQYF.

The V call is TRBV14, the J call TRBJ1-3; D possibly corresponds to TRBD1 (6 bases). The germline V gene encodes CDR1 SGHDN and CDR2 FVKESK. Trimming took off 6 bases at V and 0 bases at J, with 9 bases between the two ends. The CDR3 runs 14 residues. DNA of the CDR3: TGTGCCAGCAGTACAGGGTTCTCTGGAAACACCATATATTTT. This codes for CASSTGFSGNTIYF.

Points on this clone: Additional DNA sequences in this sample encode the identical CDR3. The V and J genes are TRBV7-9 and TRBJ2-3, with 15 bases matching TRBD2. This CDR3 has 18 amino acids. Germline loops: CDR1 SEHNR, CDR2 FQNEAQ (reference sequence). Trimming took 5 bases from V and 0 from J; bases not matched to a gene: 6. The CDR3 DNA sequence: TGTGCCAGCAGCCCAAGGACTAGCGGGGGGGTTAGCACAGATACGCAGTATTTT. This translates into CASSPRTSGGVSTDTQYF.

The CDR3 spells CSGGVYEKLFF. In DNA form, the CDR3 reads TGCTCCGGGGGAGTCTACGAAAAACTGTTTTTT. The chain couples TRBV23-1 to TRBJ1-4; possibly TRBD1 for D (5 bases). TRBV23-1 is filed as an ORF, its function uncertain. The CDR3 is 11 residues long.

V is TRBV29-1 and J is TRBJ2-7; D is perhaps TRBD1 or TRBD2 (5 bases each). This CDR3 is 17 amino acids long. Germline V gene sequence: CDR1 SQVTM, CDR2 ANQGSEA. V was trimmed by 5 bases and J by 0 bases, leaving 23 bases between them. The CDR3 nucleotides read TGCAGCGTTCCCGGCACTTTACCGGGACGGAGCTCCTACGAGCAGTACTTC. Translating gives CSVPGTLPGRSSYEQYF.

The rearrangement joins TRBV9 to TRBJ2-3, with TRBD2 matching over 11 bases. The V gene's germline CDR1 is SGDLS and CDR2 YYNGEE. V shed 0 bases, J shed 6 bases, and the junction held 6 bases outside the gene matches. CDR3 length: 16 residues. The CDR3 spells CASSVVAGGPMDTQYF. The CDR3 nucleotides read TGTGCCAGCAGCGTAGTAGCGGGGGGGCCTATGGATACGCAGTATTTT.

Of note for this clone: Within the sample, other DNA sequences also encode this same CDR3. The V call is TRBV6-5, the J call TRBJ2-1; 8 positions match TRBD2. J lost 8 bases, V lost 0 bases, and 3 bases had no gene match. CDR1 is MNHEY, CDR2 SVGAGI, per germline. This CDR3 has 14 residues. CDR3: CASSYSTGGDEQFF. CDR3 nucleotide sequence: TGTGCCAGCAGTTACTCCACGGGGGGGGATGAGCAGTTCTTC.

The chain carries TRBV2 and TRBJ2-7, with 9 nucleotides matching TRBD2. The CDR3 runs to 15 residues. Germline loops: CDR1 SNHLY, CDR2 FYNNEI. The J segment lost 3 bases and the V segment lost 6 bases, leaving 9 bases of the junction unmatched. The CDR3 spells CASSGRGLADYEQYF. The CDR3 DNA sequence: TGTGCCAGCAGCGGGAGGGGACTAGCAGACTACGAGCAGTACTTC.

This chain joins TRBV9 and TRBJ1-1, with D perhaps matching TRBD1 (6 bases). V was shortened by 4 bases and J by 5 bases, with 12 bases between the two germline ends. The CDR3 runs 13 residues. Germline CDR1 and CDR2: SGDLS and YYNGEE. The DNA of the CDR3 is TGTGCCAGCAGCCCCGGGGGCTGGACTGAAGCTTTCTTT. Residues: CASSPGGWTEAFF.

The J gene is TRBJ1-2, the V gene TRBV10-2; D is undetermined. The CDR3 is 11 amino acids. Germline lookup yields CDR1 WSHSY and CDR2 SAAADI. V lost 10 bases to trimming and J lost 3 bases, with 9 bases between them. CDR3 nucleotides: TGCGCCACCCAGGTAGACTATGGCTACACCTTC. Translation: CATQVDYGYTF.

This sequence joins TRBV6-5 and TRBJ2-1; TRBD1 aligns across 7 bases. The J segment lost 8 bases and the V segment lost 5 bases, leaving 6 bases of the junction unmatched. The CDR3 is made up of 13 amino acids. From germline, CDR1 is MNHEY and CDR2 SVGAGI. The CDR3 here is CASSKGAGDEQFF. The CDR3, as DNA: TGTGCCAGCAGTAAGGGGGCCGGCGATGAGCAGTTCTTC.